This T cell receptor beta chain derives from a study of graft-versus-host responses after intestinal transplantation. Study-wide results and caveats: Some patients had graft-donor T cell macrochimerism, and their allografts showed high graft-versus-host to host-versus-graft clonal ratios.

This clone was picked up a small number of times. TCRdb keeps only in-frame clones here, not all; method: immunoSEQ multiplex PCR. Of roughly 4,700 clones in the sample, 25% to 30% are singletons; the top ten hold approximately 7%. Trimming took 0 bases from V and 2 from J, leaving 20 bases between them. CDR3 length: 18 amino acids. Germline CDR1 and CDR2: SGHTS and YDEGEE. Irradiated stimulators labeled with violet dye, around 200,000 in number, were plated with around 200,000 CFSE-labeled responders. The sample here was alloreactive CD8+ T cells from a mixed lymphocyte reaction culture, taken before intestinal transplant. The subset: CFSE-low proliferating T cells sorted from approximately 6-day pre-transplant mixed lymphocyte reaction (GvH or HvG direction). The rearrangement links TRBV5-8 to TRBJ2-5; possible D gene TRBD2, 7 bases. The TCR sequence derives from a human patient who received an intestinal transplant. CDR3 sequence (DNA): TGTGCCAGCAGCTTGGTATGGTGGGGGGGCGCCGGGCAAGAGACCCAGTACTTC. Amino acid sequence: CASSLVWWGGAGQETQYF.